This section outlines one T cell receptor (beta chain) sequence together with its context. Its antigen is still unknown. Bulk tumor gDNA, 600 ng per sample, served as the TCR template. Each primary tumor yielded several biopsies, collected far apart from one another at surgery. The study enrolled patients with untreated, newly diagnosed non-small cell lung cancer who underwent curative surgery. Each donor was a newly diagnosed non-small cell lung cancer patient undergoing surgery with curative intent. This sample was taken from a study of immune heterogeneity within non-small cell lung tumors. Study context: The composition of the tumors was 4 squamous cell carcinomas, 9 to 10 non-squamous carcinomas and 1 not otherwise specified.

Multiplex PCR (32 V and 13 J primers) was used to amplify the TCR beta CDR3. TCRdb re-derived calls from the multiplex PCR reads in MiXCR, one entry per CDR3 protein. The sample comprises about 16,000 distinct CDR3 sequences, over 25% of which are singletons, and roughly 15% rests with the top ten. The study, taken as a whole, reports: Identical dominant CDR3 beta clonotypes were found repeatedly across the tumor sites of a single patient, and these appeared alongside high-frequency clones that were unique to particular tumor locations. In tumor regions, T-cell clonality showed a moderate but significant correlation with local tumor mutational burden (R roughly 0.37).

The V gene lost 0 bases and the J gene lost 7 bases, with 17 bases spanning the gap. CDR1 SGHRS and CDR2 YFSETQ come from the germline V gene. CDR3 length: 16 residues. The clonotype was recovered from a woman between 45 and 65 years old with non-small cell lung cancer. The specimen was lung tumor tissue. This chain uses TRBV5-1 with TRBJ1-5; TRBD1 might be the D (5 bases). The CDR3 sequence is CASSLGGGGGEQPQHF. CDR3 bases: TGCGCCAGCAGCTTGGGGGGGGGGGGGGGGGAACAGCCCCAGCATTTT.